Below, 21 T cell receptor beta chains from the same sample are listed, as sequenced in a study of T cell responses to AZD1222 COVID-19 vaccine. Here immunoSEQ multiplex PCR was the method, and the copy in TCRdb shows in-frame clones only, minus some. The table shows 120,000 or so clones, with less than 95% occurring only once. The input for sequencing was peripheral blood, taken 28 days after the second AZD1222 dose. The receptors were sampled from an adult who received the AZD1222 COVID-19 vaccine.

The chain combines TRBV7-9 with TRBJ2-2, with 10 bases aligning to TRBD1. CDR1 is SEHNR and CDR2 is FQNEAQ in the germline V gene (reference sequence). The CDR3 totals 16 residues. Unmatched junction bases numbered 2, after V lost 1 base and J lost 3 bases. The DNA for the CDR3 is TGTGCCAGCAGCTTAGGGGACAGGGGTTACACCGGGGAGCTGTTTTTT. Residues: CASSLGDRGYTGELFF.

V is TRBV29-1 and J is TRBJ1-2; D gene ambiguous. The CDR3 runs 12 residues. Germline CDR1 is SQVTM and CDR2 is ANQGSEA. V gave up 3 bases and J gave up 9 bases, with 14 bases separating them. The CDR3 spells CSVEGGGRRYTF. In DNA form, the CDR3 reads TGCAGCGTTGAGGGTGGCGGGAGGCGCTACACCTTC.

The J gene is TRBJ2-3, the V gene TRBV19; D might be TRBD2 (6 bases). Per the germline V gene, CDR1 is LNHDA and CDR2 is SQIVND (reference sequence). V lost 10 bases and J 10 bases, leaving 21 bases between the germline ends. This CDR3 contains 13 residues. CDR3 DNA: TGTGCCATCTCTTTGAGCCCGGCTAGCGCGCAGTATTTT. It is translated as CAISLSPASAQYF.

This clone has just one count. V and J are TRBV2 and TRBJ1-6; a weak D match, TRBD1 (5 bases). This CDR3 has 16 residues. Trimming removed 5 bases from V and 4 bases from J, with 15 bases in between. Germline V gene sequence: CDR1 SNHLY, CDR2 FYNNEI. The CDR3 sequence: CASSPQAGGYNSPLHF. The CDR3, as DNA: TGTGCCAGCAGTCCCCAGGCGGGGGGTTATAATTCACCCCTCCACTTT. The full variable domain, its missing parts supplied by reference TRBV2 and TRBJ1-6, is EPEVTQTPSHQVTQMGQEVILRCVPISNHLYFYWYRQILGQKVEFLVSFYNNEISEKSEIFDDQFSVERPDGSNFTLKIRSTKLEDSAMYFCASSPQAGGYNSPLHFGNGTRLTVT.

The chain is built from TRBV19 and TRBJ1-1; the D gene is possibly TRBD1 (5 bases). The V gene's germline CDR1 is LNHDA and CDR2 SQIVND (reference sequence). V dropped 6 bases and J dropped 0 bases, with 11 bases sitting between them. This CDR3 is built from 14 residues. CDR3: CASSRDRVNTEAFF. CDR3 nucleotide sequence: TGTGCCAGTAGCCGAGACAGAGTGAACACTGAAGCTTTCTTT.

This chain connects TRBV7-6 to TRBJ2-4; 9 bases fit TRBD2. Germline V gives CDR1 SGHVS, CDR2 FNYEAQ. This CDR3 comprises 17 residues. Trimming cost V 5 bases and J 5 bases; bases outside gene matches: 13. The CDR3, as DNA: TGTGCCAGCAGCCCGTCTCGGGCGGGGGGGCCGCAAAACATTCAGTACTTC. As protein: CASSPSRAGGPQNIQYF.

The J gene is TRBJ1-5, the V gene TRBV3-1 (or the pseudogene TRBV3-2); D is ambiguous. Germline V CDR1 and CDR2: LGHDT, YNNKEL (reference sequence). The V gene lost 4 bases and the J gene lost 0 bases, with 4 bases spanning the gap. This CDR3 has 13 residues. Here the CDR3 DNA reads TGTGCCAGCAGCCCCACTAGCAATCAGCCCCAGCATTTT. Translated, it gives CASSPTSNQPQHF.

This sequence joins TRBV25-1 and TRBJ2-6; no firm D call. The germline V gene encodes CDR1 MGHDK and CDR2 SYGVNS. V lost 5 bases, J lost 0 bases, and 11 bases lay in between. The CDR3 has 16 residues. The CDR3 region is CASSPKGFSGANVLTF. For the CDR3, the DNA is TGTGCCAGCAGTCCCAAAGGGTTCTCTGGGGCCAACGTCCTGACTTTC.

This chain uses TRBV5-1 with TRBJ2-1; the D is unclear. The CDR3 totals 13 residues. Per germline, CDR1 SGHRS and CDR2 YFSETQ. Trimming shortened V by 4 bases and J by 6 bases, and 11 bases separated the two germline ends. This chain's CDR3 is CASSPGPGNEQFF. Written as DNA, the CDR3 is TGCGCCAGCAGCCCCGGACCAGGCAATGAGCAGTTCTTC.

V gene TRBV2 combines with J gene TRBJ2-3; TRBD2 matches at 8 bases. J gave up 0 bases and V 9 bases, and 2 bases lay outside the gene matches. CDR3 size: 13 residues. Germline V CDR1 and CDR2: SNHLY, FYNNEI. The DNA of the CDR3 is TGTGCCAGGGGGACTAGGAGCACAGATACGCAGTATTTT. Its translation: CARGTRSTDTQYF.

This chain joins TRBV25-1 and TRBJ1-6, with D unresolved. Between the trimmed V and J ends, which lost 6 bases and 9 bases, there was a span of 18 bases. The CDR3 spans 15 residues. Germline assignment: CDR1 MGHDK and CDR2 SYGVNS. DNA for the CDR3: TGTGCCAGCAGAGGGCTGAGCGGTCCAGGTTCACCCCTCCACTTT. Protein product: CASRGLSGPGSPLHF.

The CDR3 DNA reads TGTGCCAGCAGCGGAAGACTAGAGGGCACAGATACGCAGTATTTT. It is translated as CASSGRLEGTDTQYF. The chain recombines TRBV7-2 with TRBJ2-3, with D perhaps matching TRBD2 (6 bases). CDR3 length equals 15 residues. V lost 5 bases and J 1 base, leaving 13 bases between the germline ends. The germline gives CDR1 SGHTA, CDR2 FQGNSA. Based on the CDR3 plus reference TRBV7-2 and TRBJ2-3, the full variable domain is GAGVSQSPSNKVTEKGKDVELRCDPISGHTALYWYRQSLGQGLEFLIYFQGNSAPDKSGLPSDRFSAERTGGSVSTLTIQRTQQEDSAVYLCASSGRLEGTDTQYFGPGTRLTVL.

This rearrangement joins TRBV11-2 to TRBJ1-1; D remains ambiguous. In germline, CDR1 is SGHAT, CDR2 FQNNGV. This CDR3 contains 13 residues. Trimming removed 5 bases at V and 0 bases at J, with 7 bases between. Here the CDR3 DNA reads TGTGCCAGCAGCCGCTCTCTGAACACTGAAGCTTTCTTT. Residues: CASSRSLNTEAFF.

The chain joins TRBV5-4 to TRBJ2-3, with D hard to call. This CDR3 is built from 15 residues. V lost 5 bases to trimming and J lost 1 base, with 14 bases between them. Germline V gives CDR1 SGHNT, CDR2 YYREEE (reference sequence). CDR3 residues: CASRWLPKGTDTQYF. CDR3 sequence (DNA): TGTGCCAGCAGGTGGCTCCCCAAGGGCACAGATACGCAGTATTTT.

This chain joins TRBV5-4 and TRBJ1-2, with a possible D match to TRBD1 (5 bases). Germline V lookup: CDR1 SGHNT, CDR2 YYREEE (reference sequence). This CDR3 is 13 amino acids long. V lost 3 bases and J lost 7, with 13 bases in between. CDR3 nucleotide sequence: TGTGCCAGCAGCTATACTACGAGGGGTGGCTACACCTTC. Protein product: CASSYTTRGGYTF. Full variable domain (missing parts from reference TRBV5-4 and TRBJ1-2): ETGVTQSPTHLIKTRGQQVTLRCSSQSGHNTVSWYQQALGQGPQFIFQYYREEENGRGNFPPRFSGLQFPNYSSELNVNALELDDSALYLCASSYTTRGGYTFGSGTRLTVV.

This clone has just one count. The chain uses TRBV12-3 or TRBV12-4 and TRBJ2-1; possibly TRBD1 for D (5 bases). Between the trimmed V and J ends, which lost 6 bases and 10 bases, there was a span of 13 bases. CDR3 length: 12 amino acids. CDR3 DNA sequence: TGTGCCAGCAGAGGGGCGCAGAAGGAGCAGTTCTTC. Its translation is CASRGAQKEQFF.

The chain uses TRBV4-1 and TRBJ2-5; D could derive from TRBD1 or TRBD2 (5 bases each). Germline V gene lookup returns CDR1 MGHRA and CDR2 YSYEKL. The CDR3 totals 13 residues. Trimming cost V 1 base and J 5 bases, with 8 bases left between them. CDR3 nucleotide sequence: TGCGCCAGCAGCCAAGGGGGCGGGGAGACCCAGTACTTC. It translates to CASSQGGGETQYF.

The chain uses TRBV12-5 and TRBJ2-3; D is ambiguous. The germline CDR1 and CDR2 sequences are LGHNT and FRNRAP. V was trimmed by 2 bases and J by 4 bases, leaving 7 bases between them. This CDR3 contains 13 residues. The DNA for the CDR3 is TGTGCTAGTGGTTTGACTCATCCAGATACGCAGTATTTT. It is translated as CASGLTHPDTQYF.

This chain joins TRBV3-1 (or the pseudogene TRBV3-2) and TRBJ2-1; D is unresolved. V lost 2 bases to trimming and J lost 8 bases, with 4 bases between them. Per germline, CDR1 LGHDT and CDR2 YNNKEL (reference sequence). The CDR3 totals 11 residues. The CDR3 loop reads CASSQLDEQFF. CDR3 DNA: TGTGCCAGCAGCCAACTCGATGAGCAGTTCTTC.

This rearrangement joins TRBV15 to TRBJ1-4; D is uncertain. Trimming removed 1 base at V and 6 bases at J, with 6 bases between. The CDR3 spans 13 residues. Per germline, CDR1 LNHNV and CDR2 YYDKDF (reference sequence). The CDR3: CATSRALDEKLFF. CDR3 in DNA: TGTGCCACCAGCAGAGCTCTGGATGAAAAACTGTTTTTT.

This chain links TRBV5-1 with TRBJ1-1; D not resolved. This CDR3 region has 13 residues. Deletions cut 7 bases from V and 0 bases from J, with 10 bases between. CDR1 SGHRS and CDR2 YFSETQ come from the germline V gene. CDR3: CASGHGMNTEAFF. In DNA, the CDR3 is TGCGCCAGCGGCCACGGCATGAACACTGAAGCTTTCTTT.